This T cell receptor beta chain was captured by sequencing in a study of blood T cell repertoires in COVID-19 (dated by TCRdb to about 2020). For the wider study: Collaborator samples came from the United States, Italy and Spain and covered acute and convalescent phases of COVID-19. The prospective study material was composed of cDNA or gDNA derived from T cells, B-cell-depleted T cells, or PBMCs. Subjects who had been exposed to COVID-19, were actively infected with it, or had recovered from it provided the deeply sampled blood TCRbeta repertoires that made up the dataset. The repertoires were released in a freely available public database intended as a resource for research on the immune response to SARS-CoV-2. Samples were obtained from the ongoing ImmuneRACE study (first 160 participants) and from 1,254 subjects provided by 6 global collaborators. A de-identified subject ID, COVID-19 status, age in years and sex were almost always included in the sample metadata. HLA class I and class II types, where available, came from metadata supplied by the sample provider rather than from assay-based typing.

Turning to this clone: The antigen it recognizes is unknown. No much larger clone exists at a distance of one base, and base qualities are not known.

Broader findings and caveats from the paper: The quantity of clinical and demographic metadata differed by source and by participant and was supplied without curation.

TCRbeta CDR3 regions were amplified from genomic DNA by means of the immunoSEQ Assay, a bias-controlled multiplex PCR. The published analysis was carried out like this. Nucleated cell counts per sample were estimated from amplification of reference gene primers within the assay. To quantify the absolute abundance of each unique TCRbeta CDR3 rearrangement, sequence reads were collapsed and filtered. Productive Simpson clonality was computed per sample as the square root of Simpson's diversity index over productive rearrangements. This is the immuneACCESS table as TCRdb keeps it, with only in-frame sequences that have V and J called. A part of the clones is gone; compared with another copy, unresolved V genes explain less than half, and the rest is unexplained. The V and J calls and the clone size are those of that table, but D and trimming were determined from the DNA. The sample table records around 76,000 clones; 81% of these occur just once. The ten largest clones add up to approximately 0.83% of the sample.

Each collaborating institution followed its own protocols to collect whole blood in K2EDTA tubes. For TCRbeta analysis, collaborators shipped samples in one of three forms: frozen whole blood, isolated PBMCs, or DNA extracted from either of those sample types. The sequence was obtained from a woman aged 70-85 years with acute or convalescent COVID-19. What was sequenced was peripheral blood.

The DNA reads as follows: TGTGCCCGGAACAGGGGGAACTATGGCTACACCTTC. It translates to CARNRGNYGYTF. This sequence uses TRBV30 and TRBJ1-2, with 8 central nucleotides matching TRBD1. Sequences GTSNPN (CDR1) and SVGIG (CDR2) are obtained from the germline V gene (reference sequence). V is trimmed back by 8 bases and J by 2 bases, and the junction contains 4 bases that no gene match accounts for. The CDR3 sequence holds 12 residues, the cysteine and phenylalanine included. Of all the DNA, just the CDR3 is kept, 36 bases in frame from base 1. The CDR3, completed at both ends by the reference TRBV30 and TRBJ1-2 genes, gives the full variable domain SQTIHQWPATLVQPVGSPLSLECTVEGTSNPNLYWYRQAAGRGLQLLFYSVGIGQISSEVPQNLSASRPQDRQFILSSKKLLLSDSGFYLCARNRGNYGYTFGSGTRLTVV.